This TCR beta chain was documented in a study of response to subunit inactivated influenza vaccine. This CDR3 has 12 residues. Trimming stripped 5 bases from V and 5 bases from J, with 10 bases between. Germline V gene lookup returns CDR1 SEHNR and CDR2 FQNEAQ (reference sequence). One entry per CDR3 protein results from TCRdb running MiXCR on the RT-PCR reads. The profile shows over 150,000 distinct CDR3 sequences, approximately 10% of them singletons. This clonotype came up many times. The starting material was non-naive T cells sorted from PBMCs, obtained 45 days after vaccination. The chain recombines TRBV7-9 with TRBJ2-7, with TRBD1 as a possible D gene (5 bases). The TCR originated in a man aged 50 to 60 who received an inactivated influenza vaccine. CDR3 coding DNA: TGTGCCAGCAGCCCAGGGAACGACGAGCAGTACTTC. It yields the protein CASSPGNDEQYF.